These 2 T cell receptor beta chains were sequenced from one sample in a study of T cell responses to AZD1222 COVID-19 vaccine. The data were produced by immunoSEQ multiplex PCR, yet TCRdb's version contains in-frame clones alone and is incomplete. The sample yields about 130,000 clones, roughly 93% seen once. Material: peripheral blood, obtained 28 days after the second AZD1222 dose. These receptors were obtained from an adult who received the AZD1222 COVID-19 vaccine.

This chain uses TRBV28 with TRBJ1-1; no clear D. Germline V gives CDR1 MDHEN, CDR2 SYDVKM. V shed 7 bases and J shed 0 bases, with 9 bases lying between them. This CDR3 spans 13 amino acids. CDR3 nucleotide sequence: TGTGCCAGCACCTCCCACCTGAACACTGAAGCTTTCTTT. It is translated as CASTSHLNTEAFF. The entire variable domain, with the rest obtained from reference TRBV28 and TRBJ1-1, is as follows: DVKVTQSSRYLVKRTGEKVFLECVQDMDHENMFWYRQDPGLGLRLIYFSYDVKMKEKGDIPEGYSVSREKKERFSLILESASTNQTSMYLCASTSHLNTEAFFGQGTRLTVV.

The CDR3 DNA sequence: TGTGCCACCCAGGGGGATCGAACTGAAGCTTTCTTT. Translating gives CATQGDRTEAFF. This chain joins TRBV10-3 and TRBJ1-1; 7 bases agree with TRBD1. With V trimmed by 10 bases and J by 5 bases, 7 bases remained unmatched. Germline V lookup: CDR1 ENHRY, CDR2 SYGVKD. The CDR3 runs to 12 residues.